A single sample gave rise to the 20 T cell receptor beta chains below, sequenced in a study of blood T cell repertoires in COVID-19. Sequencing was performed with immunoSEQ multiplex PCR; in TCRdb, only in-frame clones are kept and a portion is missing. The table records 200,000 to 300,000 clones, about 79% of them present only once. The sequenced material came from peripheral blood. The origin of the receptors is a man aged 35 to 55 who had recovered from COVID-19.

CDR3 sequence (DNA): TGTGCCAGTAGTATGGCCAGGGGTTCCAAAAACATTCAGTACTTC. Protein product: CASSMARGSKNIQYF. This chain joins TRBV19 and TRBJ2-4, with D perhaps matching TRBD1 (6 bases). There are 15 residues in the CDR3. Trimming shortened V by 3 bases and J by 2 bases, and 11 bases separated the two germline ends. CDR1 is LNHDA and CDR2 is SQIVND in the germline V gene (reference sequence).

This clone was seen a handful of times. The V gene is TRBV6-2 or TRBV6-3, the J gene TRBJ1-1; D gene ambiguous. The CDR3 is made up of 16 amino acids. Germline values: CDR1 MNHEY, CDR2 SVGEGT. The ends were cut back, 5 bases at V and 3 bases at J, with 19 bases in the middle. The CDR3 sequence is CASSARGNLWDTEAFF. The CDR3 bases are TGTGCCAGCAGTGCCCGGGGAAATCTTTGGGACACTGAAGCTTTCTTT.

The chain links TRBV19 to TRBJ1-2; possible D gene TRBD1, 6 bases. The CDR3 sequence is 12 residues long. V lost 9 bases, J lost 8 bases, and 16 bases lay in between. Germline V lookup: CDR1 LNHDA, CDR2 SQIVND (reference sequence). The CDR3 DNA sequence: TGTGCCAGCTTTGGGGGGGCACGAGGCTACACCTTC. It encodes CASFGGARGYTF. Based on the CDR3 plus reference TRBV19 and TRBJ1-2, the full variable domain is DGGITQSPKYLFRKEGQNVTLSCEQNLNHDAMYWYRQDPGQGLRLIYYSQIVNDFQKGDIAEGYSVSREKKESFPLTVTSAQKNPTAFYLCASFGGARGYTFGSGTRLTVV.

V usage is TRBV5-1 and J usage is TRBJ1-3; 10 nucleotides match TRBD1. Per germline, CDR1 SGHRS and CDR2 YFSETQ. With V trimmed by 1 base and J by 3 bases, 13 bases remained unmatched. The CDR3 is made up of 19 amino acids. CDR3 sequence: CASSLRGGPGQGIGNTIYF. As DNA, the CDR3 is TGCGCCAGCAGCTTGAGAGGGGGGCCGGGACAGGGGATTGGAAACACCATATATTTT. The entire variable domain, with the rest obtained from reference TRBV5-1 and TRBJ1-3, is as follows: KAGVTQTPRYLIKTRGQQVTLSCSPISGHRSVSWYQQTPGQGLQFLFEYFSETQRNKGNFPGRFSGRQFSNSRSEMNVSTLELGDSALYLCASSLRGGPGQGIGNTIYFGEGSWLTVV.

This clone was recorded a few times. This chain joins TRBV6-6 and TRBJ2-7; D remains ambiguous. Germline V gene lookup returns CDR1 MNHNY and CDR2 SVGAGI (reference sequence). V lost 0 bases to trimming and J lost 3 bases, with 9 bases between them. This CDR3 comprises 14 residues. CDR3 nucleotide sequence: TGTGCCAGCAGTTACTCTCGGGTTTACTACGAGCAGTACTTC. The encoded protein is CASSYSRVYYEQYF.

J is TRBJ2-1 and V is TRBV9; D unclear. Trimming stripped 5 bases from V and 4 bases from J, with 16 bases between. The CDR3 is made up of 15 amino acids. In germline, CDR1 is SGDLS, CDR2 YYNGEE. The CDR3 region is CASSEDSVLYNEQFF. In DNA form, the CDR3 reads TGTGCCAGCAGTGAAGACTCCGTCTTATACAATGAGCAGTTCTTC.

This chain uses TRBV19 with TRBJ1-5; 7 bases agree with TRBD1. The V gene end was trimmed by 4 bases and the J gene end by 5 bases; junction bases not matched to a gene: 5. The germline V gene encodes CDR1 LNHDA and CDR2 SQIVND (reference sequence). There are 14 residues in the CDR3. The CDR3 spells CASSRQGRDQPQHF. CDR3 bases: TGTGCCAGTAGTAGACAGGGAAGGGATCAGCCCCAGCATTTT.

The chain joins TRBV25-1 to TRBJ2-7, with 9 bases lining up with TRBD1. Germline V gene data show CDR1 as MGHDK and CDR2 as SYGVNS. The CDR3 extends over 15 amino acids. V dropped 3 bases and J dropped 1; count of bases not matched to a gene: 4. The chain's CDR3 is CASSDPGTGSYEQYF. The CDR3 DNA reads TGTGCCAGCAGTGATCCCGGGACAGGGTCCTACGAGCAGTACTTC.

The table lists this clone with a few counts. For the CDR3, the DNA is TGCGCCAGCAGTGAGGGTACTAGCGGGTCAAAAGAGACCCAGTACTTC. Translation: CASSEGTSGSKETQYF. V gene TRBV10-1 combines with J gene TRBJ2-5, with 9 positions matching TRBD2. Per the germline V gene, CDR1 is WNHNN and CDR2 is SYGVQD (reference sequence). The V segment lost 2 bases and the J segment 3 bases; nucleotides outside the gene matches: 7. The CDR3 contains 16 residues.

In the case of this clone: At one end, the junction sequence differs from germline, possibly due to a read error. This chain joins TRBV7-7 and TRBJ2-1; D gene uncertain. The CDR3 contains 13 residues. Per germline, CDR1 SSHAT and CDR2 FNYEAQ (reference sequence). CDR3 amino acids: CASSLGAGLEQFF. CDR3 sequence (DNA): TGTGCTAGCAGCTTGGGTGCAGGTCTTGAGCAGTTCTTC.

The V call is TRBV7-2, the J call TRBJ2-3, with D possibly TRBD2 on 6 matching bases. V lost 6 bases, J lost 4 bases, and 17 bases lay in between. The CDR3 has 15 residues. From germline, CDR1 is SGHTA and CDR2 FQGNSA. CDR3 nucleotides: TGTGCCAGCAGAAGACCCACTGGAGGGGCAGATACGCAGTATTTT. Translated: CASRRPTGGADTQYF.

The CDR3 region has the DNA TGCGCCAGCAGTCATCGGGAACAGGGAGTAATTCGGAGCTCCTACGAGCAGTACTTC. Translated, it gives CASSHREQGVIRSSYEQYF. The chain recombines TRBV23-1 with TRBJ2-7; a weak D match, TRBD1 (6 bases). TRBV23-1 is assigned to the ORF class and has an uncertain function. Trimming took 3 bases from V and 0 from J, leaving 24 bases between them. The CDR3 has 19 amino acids.

The chain couples TRBV9 to TRBJ2-3; 10 bases align to TRBD2. Germline assignment: CDR1 SGDLS and CDR2 YYNGEE. The V segment lost 0 bases and the J segment 2 bases; nucleotides outside the gene matches: 6. The CDR3 is made up of 17 amino acids. The chain's CDR3 is CASSVGTSGLYTDTQYF. The CDR3 region has the DNA TGTGCCAGCAGCGTAGGGACTAGCGGACTTTACACAGATACGCAGTATTTT.

The V and J genes are TRBV11-2 and TRBJ1-3; D not certain. Germline CDR1 is SGHAT and CDR2 is FQNNGV. V was cut by 2 bases and J by 5 bases, with 7 bases left in between. CDR3 size: 13 residues. The CDR3 sequence: CASSLNDRNTIYF. DNA for the CDR3: TGTGCCAGCAGCTTAAATGACAGAAACACCATATATTTT.

The V and J genes are TRBV11-3 and TRBJ1-6; a weak D match, TRBD1 (5 bases). Germline lookup yields CDR1 SGHNT and CDR2 YENEEA. V shed 5 bases and J shed 7 bases, with 12 bases lying between them. The CDR3 length is 14 residues. The CDR3 sequence is CASSPGLSNSPLHF. CDR3 nucleotide sequence: TGTGCCAGCAGCCCAGGGTTGTCGAATTCACCCCTCCACTTT.

V is TRBV5-4 and J is TRBJ2-1; 8 bases map to TRBD2. This CDR3 has 16 amino acids. J was trimmed by 9 bases and V by 2 bases; bases with no gene match: 13. Germline V lookup: CDR1 SGHNT, CDR2 YYREEE (reference sequence). The CDR3 DNA follows: TGTGCCAGCAGCTTCGTTCTGGCGGGAGGTCTAGGTGAGCAGTTCTTC. This encodes CASSFVLAGGLGEQFF.

Turning to this clone: Sequence at one end of the junction differs from germline and may be a read error. This chain joins TRBV27 and TRBJ2-3, with a tentative D call TRBD2 (5 bases). The V gene's germline CDR1 is MNHEY and CDR2 SMNVEV (reference sequence). This CDR3 region has 16 residues. The CDR3 is CASSLLRSASRDTQYF. Written as DNA, the CDR3 is TGTGCCAGCAGCCTACTAAGGTCGGCTAGCAGAGATACGCAGTATTTT.

This rearrangement joins TRBV20-1 to TRBJ1-4; 10 bases map to TRBD1. J gave up 2 bases and V 3 bases, and 9 bases lay outside the gene matches. The CDR3 covers 17 residues. Germline CDR1 reads DFQATT; CDR2 reads SNEGSKA (reference sequence). This chain's CDR3 is CSASDGTGALTNEKLFF. The CDR3 coding sequence is TGCAGTGCTAGTGATGGGACAGGGGCGCTTACTAATGAAAAACTGTTTTTT.

The rearrangement uses TRBV5-1 and TRBJ2-7, with D uncertain. Trimming took off 0 bases at V and 2 bases at J, with 12 bases between the two ends. CDR3 length equals 15 residues. Germline V gene data show CDR1 as SGHRS and CDR2 as YFSETQ. CDR3 sequence reads: CASSLGGSNTYEQYF. In DNA form, the CDR3 reads TGCGCCAGCAGCTTGGGTGGCAGTAATACCTACGAGCAGTACTTC.

V usage is TRBV6-5 and J usage is TRBJ2-1; 10 nucleotides line up with TRBD1. Germline V gene lookup returns CDR1 MNHEY and CDR2 SVGAGI. The CDR3 loop spans 15 amino acids. V shed 4 bases, J shed 8 bases, and the junction held 8 bases outside the gene matches. CDR3 residues: CASSSLRQGAHEQFF. In nucleotides, the CDR3 is TGTGCCAGCAGTTCCTTACGACAGGGGGCACATGAGCAGTTCTTC.